This T cell receptor (beta chain) comes out of a study of siplizumab effects on memory and regulatory T cells. The assay was immunoSEQ multiplex PCR, and TCRdb's table has in-frame clones only and misses some. The table has about 120,000 clones, roughly 94% seen once. The CDR3 is 14 amino acids. From germline, CDR1 is SQVTM and CDR2 ANQGSEA. V dropped 7 bases and J dropped 5 bases, with 17 bases sitting between them. V usage is TRBV29-1 and J usage is TRBJ2-2; D is tentatively TRBD1 or TRBD2 (7 bases each). The sample comprised non-Treg CD4+ T cells sorted from blood. This TCR came from a human donor in good health. The CDR3 here is CSARGREPTGELFF. CDR3 DNA: TGCAGCGCTAGGGGGCGGGAGCCGACCGGGGAGCTGTTTTTT.